These 26 T cell receptor beta chains share one sample of origin, sequenced in a study of T cell changes during pregnancy in multiple sclerosis. The data were produced by immunoSEQ multiplex PCR, yet TCRdb's version contains in-frame clones alone and is incomplete. Among approximately 42,000 clones listed, around four fifths were seen once. This sample comprised CD4+ T cells from peripheral blood mononuclear cells, obtained before pregnancy. The receptor set was obtained from a female donor with multiple sclerosis, enrolled in a pregnancy study.

The chain has TRBV2 and TRBJ2-2, with 9 bases matching TRBD1. Germline values: CDR1 SNHLY, CDR2 FYNNEI. The J segment lost 4 bases and the V segment lost 8 bases, leaving 8 bases of the junction unmatched. The CDR3 runs to 15 residues. CDR3 bases: TGTGCCAGCCTCAGCCAGGACAGGGGCACCGGGGAGCTGTTTTTT. This sequence encodes CASLSQDRGTGELFF.

In the case of this clone: The sample holds other DNA sequences that translate to the same CDR3. The chain carries TRBV9 and TRBJ1-1, with D hard to call. Germline CDR1 reads SGDLS; CDR2 reads YYNGEE. Trimming removed 7 bases from V and 1 base from J, with 11 bases in between. This CDR3 comprises 13 residues. The CDR3 DNA sequence: TGTGCCAGCTCCATAAGGAGGAACACTGAAGCTTTCTTT. Residues: CASSIRRNTEAFF.

The rearrangement joins TRBV7-9 to TRBJ1-3; TRBD1 is a possible D gene (5 bases). V lost 2 bases and J lost 0, with 17 bases in between. CDR1 is SEHNR and CDR2 is FQNEAQ in the germline V gene (reference sequence). The CDR3 covers 18 residues. Here the CDR3 DNA reads TGTGCCAGCAGCTTACGGCTTAAGACAGAAAGCTCTGGAAACACCATATATTTT. Translating gives CASSLRLKTESSGNTIYF.

This clone was recorded only once. V is TRBV19 and J is TRBJ1-5; 8 bases fit TRBD1. The CDR3 contains 16 residues. Germline CDR1 is LNHDA and CDR2 is SQIVND (reference sequence). Unmatched junction bases numbered 8, after V lost 5 bases and J lost 2 bases. The CDR3 DNA is TGTGCCAGTAGTGTCGAGTTACAGGGGGGCAATCAGCCCCAGCATTTT. Protein: CASSVELQGGNQPQHF. Using reference TRBV19 and TRBJ1-5 for the parts outside the CDR3, the full variable domain is DGGITQSPKYLFRKEGQNVTLSCEQNLNHDAMYWYRQDPGQGLRLIYYSQIVNDFQKGDIAEGYSVSREKKESFPLTVTSAQKNPTAFYLCASSVELQGGNQPQHFGDGTRLSIL.

This sequence joins TRBV18 and TRBJ1-1; D may be TRBD1 (5 bases). CDR1 and CDR2 (germline): KGHSH, LQKENI. Trimming left V 3 bases short and J 1 base short, with 9 bases between. This CDR3 is built from 14 residues. The CDR3 is CASSPNQGNTEAFF. CDR3 in DNA: TGTGCCAGCTCACCGAATCAGGGGAACACTGAAGCTTTCTTT. Complete variable domain (other parts from reference TRBV18 and TRBJ1-1): NAGVMQNPRHLVRRRGQEARLRCSPMKGHSHVYWYRQLPEEGLKFMVYLQKENIIDESGMPKERFSAEFPKEGPSILRIQQVVRGDSAAYFCASSPNQGNTEAFFGQGTRLTVV.

CDR3 DNA: TGTGCCAGCAGCAAGGGCGGGGATGAGCAGTTCTTC. Protein product: CASSKGGDEQFF. The chain is built from TRBV21-1 and TRBJ2-1; TRBD2 was called by the table and not checked on the DNA. TRBV21-1 corresponds to a pseudogene. The CDR3 runs to 12 residues.

The chain carries TRBV13 and TRBJ1-1; D call uncertain. Germline CDR1 and CDR2: PRHDT and FYEKMQ (reference sequence). Trimming removed 5 bases at V and 2 bases at J, with 9 bases between. This CDR3 comprises 13 residues. The DNA for the CDR3 is TGTGCCAGCAGCAATAGTCCTAACACTGAAGCTTTCTTT. Translation gives CASSNSPNTEAFF.

The chain is built from TRBV27 and TRBJ2-2; D gene uncertain. The CDR3 is 14 amino acids. With 5 bases removed from V and 1 base from J, the gap between germline ends came to 8 bases. CDR1 is MNHEY, CDR2 SMNVEV, per germline (reference sequence). CDR3 amino acids: CASSKSRNTGELFF. CDR3 nucleotide sequence: TGTGCCAGCAGTAAATCCAGGAACACCGGGGAGCTGTTTTTT.

The chain recombines TRBV7-2 with TRBJ2-4, with D possibly matching TRBD1 (6 bases). The CDR3 runs to 14 residues. Germline CDR1 SGHTA, CDR2 FQGNSA. Trimming took 8 bases from V and 3 from J, leaving 14 bases between them. The CDR3 is CASATGDNKNIQYF. The CDR3 DNA follows: TGTGCCAGCGCCACCGGGGACAACAAAAACATTCAGTACTTC.

The rearrangement uses TRBV7-2 and TRBJ1-2, with a tentative D call TRBD1 (5 bases). The germline V gene encodes CDR1 SGHTA and CDR2 FQGNSA. The ends were cut back, 1 base at V and 10 bases at J, with 16 bases in the middle. The CDR3 is made up of 14 amino acids. The CDR3 region has the DNA TGTGCCAGCAGCTTAGGATGGGGGGGGAGGCACTACACCTTC. It codes for CASSLGWGGRHYTF.

This chain uses TRBV18 with TRBJ1-1, with a weak D call TRBD1 (6 bases). With 3 bases removed from V and 11 bases from J, the gap between germline ends came to 13 bases. This CDR3 is 12 amino acids long. Germline values: CDR1 KGHSH, CDR2 LQKENI. CDR3 sequence: CASSPFGQGAFF. CDR3 in DNA: TGTGCCAGCTCACCGTTTGGCCAGGGGGCTTTCTTT.

The chain carries TRBV10-3 and TRBJ2-3; a weak D match, TRBD2 (5 bases). The CDR3 extends over 13 amino acids. Trimming took 8 bases from V and 0 from J, leaving 9 bases between them. From germline, CDR1 is ENHRY and CDR2 SYGVKD. In DNA form, the CDR3 reads TGTGCCATCCGGGAACCTAGCACAGATACGCAGTATTTT. This translates into CAIREPSTDTQYF.

This chain links TRBV5-6 with TRBJ1-1; a weak D match, TRBD1 (6 bases). CDR3 length: 14 amino acids. Per the germline V gene, CDR1 is SGHDT and CDR2 is YYEEEE. Trimming took off 0 bases at V and 6 bases at J, with 12 bases between the two ends. DNA for the CDR3: TGTGCCAGCAGCTTGGTGGGGGCCCAGTCTGAAGCTTTCTTT. Its protein product is CASSLVGAQSEAFF.

This chain uses TRBV11-2 with TRBJ2-5; tentative D call: TRBD1 (5 bases). V was shortened by 11 bases and J by 4 bases, with 20 bases between the two germline ends. The CDR3 sequence is 14 residues long. Germline V CDR1 and CDR2: SGHAT, FQNNGV. The CDR3 DNA is TGTGCCGTGGGGCAGGGATGGGGTCGAGAGACCCAGTACTTC. This gives the protein CAVGQGWGRETQYF.

This clone was recorded once. V gene TRBV5-5 combines with J gene TRBJ2-2; D is unresolved. CDR1 and CDR2 (germline): SGHKS, YYEKEE (reference sequence). Trimming cost V 2 bases and J 4 bases, with 15 bases left between them. The CDR3 runs 16 residues. In DNA form, the CDR3 reads TGTGCCAGCAGCTTCCGACAAAACATGGGCACCGGGGAGCTGTTTTTT. This gives the protein CASSFRQNMGTGELFF.

This clone was recorded only once. The V call is TRBV29-1, the J call TRBJ2-5; maybe TRBD1 (6 bases). V gave up 7 bases and J gave up 2 bases, with 20 bases separating them. The CDR3 covers 15 residues. CDR1 and CDR2 (germline): SQVTM, ANQGSEA. The CDR3 DNA reads TGCAGCGGGATACAAGGACAGTTCCATCAAGAGACCCAGTACTTC. Protein: CSGIQGQFHQETQYF.

The CDR3 spells CASRPQYNNYGYTF. In nucleotides, the CDR3 is TGCGCCAGCCGCCCCCAGTACAATAACTATGGCTACACCTTC. This chain uses TRBV5-1 with TRBJ1-2; D not resolved. The germline V gene encodes CDR1 SGHRS and CDR2 YFSETQ. CDR3 size: 14 residues. The V and J ends lost 7 bases and 1 base respectively, with 14 bases between them.

The chain links TRBV19 to TRBJ2-1, with 9 bases matching TRBD2. Germline CDR1 LNHDA, CDR2 SQIVND (reference sequence). This CDR3 contains 14 residues. With 10 bases clipped from V and 5 bases from J, the junction kept 9 bases outside the gene matches. CDR3 region: CATVNRLADNEQFF. The CDR3 DNA follows: TGTGCCACTGTCAACCGACTAGCGGACAATGAGCAGTTCTTC.

The chain links TRBV5-1 to TRBJ2-7, with 9 nucleotides matching TRBD1. V shed 0 bases and J 5 bases; nucleotides not matched to a gene: 9. CDR1 and CDR2 (germline): SGHRS, YFSETQ. The CDR3 contains 16 residues. CDR3 DNA: TGCGCCAGCAGCTTGGTTACCGGGACAGGGTTCGACGAGCAGTACTTC. Residues: CASSLVTGTGFDEQYF.

CDR3 sequence (DNA): TGTGCCAGCAGCGTAGAAGCGGTGAACACTGAAGCTTTCTTT. Translation: CASSVEAVNTEAFF. This chain connects TRBV9 to TRBJ1-1; D gene uncertain. CDR1 and CDR2 from the germline V gene are SGDLS and YYNGEE. Trimming shortened V by 0 bases and J by 0 bases, and 6 bases separated the two germline ends. The CDR3 consists of 14 residues.

J is TRBJ2-6 and V is TRBV5-1, with 10 bases lining up with TRBD1. Germline CDR1 reads SGHRS; CDR2 reads YFSETQ. V trimming: 4 bases; J trimming: 2 bases; junction bases outside the gene matches: 6. This CDR3 has 17 residues. CDR3 protein: CASSLPGTGAGANVLTF. In nucleotides, the CDR3 is TGCGCCAGCAGCCTACCCGGGACAGGGGCTGGGGCCAACGTCCTGACTTTC.

The V gene is TRBV5-1, the J gene TRBJ1-2; 8 bases are shared with TRBD1. CDR1 and CDR2 from the germline V gene are SGHRS and YFSETQ. V was clipped by 4 bases and J by 6 bases; unmatched bases: 5. This CDR3 is built from 13 residues. Here the CDR3 DNA reads TGCGCCAGCAGCGAGGACAGGGTTAATGGCTACACCTTC. Translating gives CASSEDRVNGYTF.

The J gene is TRBJ2-5, the V gene TRBV7-3; 8 bases map to TRBD2. The junction had 4 bases not matched to a gene; V was cut back by 2 bases and J by 2 bases. The CDR3 runs 15 residues. CDR1 is SGHTA and CDR2 is FQGTGA in the germline V gene. The CDR3 region is CASSLAGGQQETQYF. In DNA, the CDR3 is TGTGCCAGCAGCTTAGCGGGGGGTCAACAAGAGACCCAGTACTTC.

This rearrangement joins TRBV6-6 to TRBJ1-5, with a weak D call TRBD1 (5 bases). The CDR3 extends over 14 amino acids. From germline, CDR1 is MNHNY and CDR2 SVGAGI (reference sequence). V gave up 0 bases and J gave up 6 bases, with 9 bases separating them. Here the CDR3 DNA reads TGTGCCAGCAGTTACTCGGACAATTCTCAGCCCCAGCATTTT. As protein: CASSYSDNSQPQHF.

This clone was counted a single time. The chain uses TRBV10-3 and TRBJ2-3, with 7 bases that match TRBD1. There are 14 residues in the CDR3. CDR1 is ENHRY and CDR2 is SYGVKD in the germline V gene. After removal of 6 bases from V and 0 bases from J, the junction contained 3 bases not matched to a gene. DNA of the CDR3: TGTGCCATCAGCTACAGGGGCAGCACAGATACGCAGTATTTT. It specifies CAISYRGSTDTQYF.

A single count supports this clone. This rearrangement joins TRBV7-2 to TRBJ2-7, with a weak D call TRBD2 (6 bases). The CDR3 has 14 amino acids. Germline lookup yields CDR1 SGHTA and CDR2 FQGNSA. Trimming removed 5 bases from V and 5 bases from J, with 16 bases in between. The CDR3 DNA reads as TGTGCCAGCAGCCAGGCGCGGGGTGAGAACGAGCAGTACTTC. This gives the protein CASSQARGENEQYF.